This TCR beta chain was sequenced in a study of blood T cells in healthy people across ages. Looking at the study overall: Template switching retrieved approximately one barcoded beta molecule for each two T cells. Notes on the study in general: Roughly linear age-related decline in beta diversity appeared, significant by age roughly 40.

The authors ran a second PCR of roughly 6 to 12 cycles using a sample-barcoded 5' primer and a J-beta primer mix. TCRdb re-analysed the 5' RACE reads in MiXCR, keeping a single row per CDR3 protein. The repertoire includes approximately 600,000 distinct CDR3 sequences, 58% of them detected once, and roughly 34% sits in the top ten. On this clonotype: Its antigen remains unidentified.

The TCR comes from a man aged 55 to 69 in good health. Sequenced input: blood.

The DNA of the CDR3 is TGTGCCAGCAGCTTAGCGGGGGTGGCTGAAGCTTTCTTT. Amino acids: CASSLAGVAEAFF. The rearrangement uses TRBV7-2 and TRBJ1-1; D perhaps matches TRBD1 (5 bases). V shed 0 bases and J shed 6 bases, with 8 bases lying between them. The CDR3 is 13 residues long. The germline gives CDR1 SGHTA, CDR2 FQGNSA. Together with reference TRBV7-2 and TRBJ1-1, the CDR3 gives the full variable domain: GAGVSQSPSNKVTEKGKDVELRCDPISGHTALYWYRQSLGQGLEFLIYFQGNSAPDKSGLPSDRFSAERTGGSVSTLTIQRTQQEDSAVYLCASSLAGVAEAFFGQGTRLTVV.